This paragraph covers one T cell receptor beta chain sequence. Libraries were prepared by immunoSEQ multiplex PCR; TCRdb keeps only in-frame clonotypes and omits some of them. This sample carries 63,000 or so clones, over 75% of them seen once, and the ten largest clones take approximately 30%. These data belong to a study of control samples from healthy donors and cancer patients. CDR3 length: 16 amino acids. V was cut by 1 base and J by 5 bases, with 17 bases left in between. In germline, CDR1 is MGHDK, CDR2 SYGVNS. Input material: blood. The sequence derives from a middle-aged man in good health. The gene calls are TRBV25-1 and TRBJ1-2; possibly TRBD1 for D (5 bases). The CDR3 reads CASSESGDRPVYGYTF. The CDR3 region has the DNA TGTGCCAGCAGTGAATCGGGGGACCGACCGGTGTATGGCTACACCTTC.